This T cell receptor (beta chain) originates from a study of T-cell reconstitution after alpha-beta-depleted transplantation in children. V was shortened by 0 bases and J by 6 bases, with 15 bases between the two germline ends. The CDR3 runs to 15 residues. CDR1 is GTSNPN and CDR2 is SVGIG in the germline V gene (reference sequence). With respect to this clonotype: Its specificity is not known.

General study results and limits: Surviving recipient cells, namely T cells and thymic progenitors, were the source of high day-60 TCRbeta diversity in some patients. Among T cells one year after transplant, newly produced cells accounted for most counts and diversity. The origin of alpha-beta T cells about two months after transplant was reportedly several hundred expanded graft clones.

It was with unique molecular identifiers that the TCRbeta library was prepared. One entry per CDR3 protein results from TCRdb running MiXCR on the PCR reads. The sample has fewer than 350,000 distinct CDR3 sequences, more than 9% seen once. The clonotype originates from a male patient aged 2-15 years who had a stem cell transplant for chronic granulomatous disease, so the T cells may come from the graft donor. The chain joins TRBV30 to TRBJ1-5; maybe TRBD1 (5 bases). The input for sequencing was peripheral blood, taken 180 days after TCRalphabeta/CD19-depleted stem cell transplant. The CDR3 DNA follows: TGTGCCTGGAGTGTACTACGGGGGACGGGTCAGCCCCAGCATTTT. Translated, it gives CAWSVLRGTGQPQHF.